Presented here are 23 T cell receptor beta chains from one specimen sequenced in a study of early T cells in non-severe SARS-CoV-2 infection. In TCRdb, the 5' RACE reads were re-called with MiXCR into one record per CDR3 protein. The table records approximately 80,000 distinct CDR3 sequences, approximately 12% of them present only once. Sequenced material: whole blood. The receptor source for this set is an adult who was a healthcare worker with PCR-confirmed SARS-CoV-2 infection or an uninfected control (not recorded which).

The rearrangement links TRBV11-2 to TRBJ2-6; D gene unclear. V was trimmed by 5 bases and J by 1 base, leaving 15 bases between them. CDR3 length: 17 residues. The germline CDR1 and CDR2 sequences are SGHAT and FQNNGV. In DNA, the CDR3 is TGTGCCAGCAGCCCCTTTGCCCGGAGTTCTGGGGCCAACGTCCTGACTTTC. This translates into CASSPFARSSGANVLTF. The variable domain in full, completed from reference TRBV11-2 and TRBJ2-6, reads EAGVAQSPRYKIIEKRQSVAFWCNPISGHATLYWYQQILGQGPKLLIQFQNNGVVDDSQLPKDRFSAERLKGVDSTLKIQPAKLEDSAVYLCASSPFARSSGANVLTFGAGSRLTVL.

This clonotype was detected ten times or more. The chain recombines TRBV28 with TRBJ2-1, with 11 bases aligning to TRBD2. Unmatched junction bases numbered 6, after V lost 2 bases and J lost 9 bases. Germline CDR1 reads MDHEN; CDR2 reads SYDVKM. The CDR3 covers 15 residues. The CDR3 protein is CASSLRLAGGGEQFF. CDR3 nucleotide sequence: TGTGCCAGCAGTTTAAGGCTAGCGGGAGGAGGTGAGCAGTTCTTC.

CDR3 loop: CASSVGRDRAYEQYF. The CDR3 DNA sequence: TGTGCCAGCAGCGTAGGCCGGGACAGGGCCTACGAGCAGTACTTC. The J gene is TRBJ2-7, the V gene TRBV9, with 9 bases lining up with TRBD1. V lost 0 bases to trimming and J lost 2 bases; unmatched junction nucleotides: 3. Germline CDR1 is SGDLS and CDR2 is YYNGEE. CDR3 length: 15 amino acids.

V usage is TRBV5-1 and J usage is TRBJ2-3, with unresolved D. CDR3 length: 15 residues. Trimming stripped 5 bases from V and 0 bases from J, with 13 bases between. Germline CDR1 and CDR2: SGHRS and YFSETQ. The CDR3 DNA is TGCGCCAGCAGTCCTTTCTTGGCCAGCACAGATACGCAGTATTTT. Translated: CASSPFLASTDTQYF.

V gene TRBV5-6 combines with J gene TRBJ2-5; D could derive from TRBD1 or TRBD2 (5 bases each). The V gene's germline CDR1 is SGHDT and CDR2 YYEEEE. CDR3 size: 14 residues. Trimming took 8 bases from V and 2 from J, leaving 16 bases between them. CDR3 sequence: CASERAGLQETQYF. In DNA form, the CDR3 reads TGTGCCAGTGAGAGGGCAGGGTTACAAGAGACCCAGTACTTC.

The DNA of the CDR3 is TGTGCCAGCAGTTTACTGGGAGACGAGCAGTACTTC. The encoded protein is CASSLLGDEQYF. This chain uses TRBV28 with TRBJ2-7; D perhaps matches TRBD2 (5 bases). Germline lookup yields CDR1 MDHEN and CDR2 SYDVKM. The CDR3 length is 12 residues. The V end was cut by 2 bases, the J end by 5 bases, with 7 bases between. Supplemented by reference TRBV28 and TRBJ2-7, the full variable domain reads DVKVTQSSRYLVKRTGEKVFLECVQDMDHENMFWYRQDPGLGLRLIYFSYDVKMKEKGDIPEGYSVSREKKERFSLILESASTNQTSMYLCASSLLGDEQYFGPGTRLTVT.

V is TRBV9 and J is TRBJ2-2; 7 nucleotides agree with TRBD2. CDR1 and CDR2 from the germline V gene are SGDLS and YYNGEE. The trim removed 0 bases at V and 5 bases at J, leaving 7 bases unmatched. The CDR3 spans 16 residues. The CDR3 reads CASSVEAGVGTGELFF. As DNA, the CDR3 is TGTGCCAGCAGCGTAGAGGCGGGAGTTGGGACCGGGGAGCTGTTTTTT.

This clonotype has just a few counts. CDR3 bases: TGTGCCACCGGAGTCGTGGGGCACCAAGAGACCCAGTACTTC. Amino acid sequence: CATGVVGHQETQYF. The chain is built from TRBV28 and TRBJ2-5; tentatively, D is TRBD1 (5 bases). CDR1 and CDR2 (germline): MDHEN, SYDVKM. Between the trimmed V and J ends, which lost 10 bases and 0 bases, there was a span of 15 bases. The CDR3 is 14 amino acids.

This clonotype showed up many times. The chain carries TRBV12-3 or TRBV12-4 and TRBJ2-2; possibly TRBD2 for D (6 bases). The CDR3 runs to 17 residues. The V and J ends lost 2 bases and 3 bases respectively, with 16 bases between them. The CDR3 loop reads CASSLLTSGRYTGELFF. CDR3 coding DNA: TGTGCCAGCAGTTTACTTACAAGCGGGCGCTACACCGGGGAGCTGTTTTTT.

The chain combines TRBV20-1 with TRBJ2-3; weak D call: TRBD1 (7 bases). The CDR3 sequence is 16 residues long. V lost 0 bases and J 0 bases, leaving 13 bases between the germline ends. The V gene's germline CDR1 is DFQATT and CDR2 SNEGSKA (reference sequence). The chain's CDR3 is CSARDGGGGSTDTQYF. The CDR3 DNA follows: TGCAGTGCTAGAGATGGAGGGGGCGGGAGCACAGATACGCAGTATTTT.

The table lists this clonotype with a few counts. The chain uses TRBV7-9 and TRBJ2-7; 10 bases map to TRBD1. Germline CDR1 SEHNR, CDR2 FQNEAQ (reference sequence). V shed 4 bases, J shed 2 bases, and the junction held 2 bases outside the gene matches. The CDR3 is made up of 14 amino acids. The CDR3 coding sequence is TGTGCCAGCAGCTGGGGACAGGGGACCTACGAGCAGTACTTC. Its protein product is CASSWGQGTYEQYF.

The V and J genes are TRBV12-2 and TRBJ2-7; TRBD1, the table's D call, was not compared with the DNA. TRBV12-2 is classified as a pseudogene. The CDR3 sequence is 16 residues long. For the CDR3, the DNA is TGTGCAAGTCGCTTAGTTGAGGCGGACACCCCCTACGAGCAGTACTTC. It is translated as CASRLVEADTPYEQYF.

This clonotype has a count of ten or more. The J gene is TRBJ2-1, the V gene TRBV20-1, with D possibly matching TRBD1 (6 bases). Germline CDR1 DFQATT, CDR2 SNEGSKA (reference sequence). This CDR3 has 13 residues. The V end lost 7 bases, the J end lost 7 bases, and 17 bases lay between the germline ends. The CDR3 sequence: CSGVSRGMNEQFF. CDR3 DNA: TGCAGTGGCGTCTCAAGGGGGATGAATGAGCAGTTCTTC.

This clonotype showed up many times. The CDR3 loop reads CASSFSLSGEQYF. The CDR3 bases are TGTGCCAGCAGCTTTTCCCTGTCCGGGGAGCAGTACTTC. The V and J genes are TRBV5-6 and TRBJ2-7; no reliable D call. Trimming left V 2 bases short and J 7 bases short, with 13 bases between. CDR3 size: 13 residues. Germline-derived CDR1 and CDR2 are SGHDT and YYEEEE.

This chain uses TRBV4-1 with TRBJ2-3, with D hard to call. CDR1 and CDR2 from the germline V gene are MGHRA and YSYEKL. The CDR3 totals 17 residues. V lost 4 bases and J lost 0, with 17 bases in between. CDR3 sequence: CASSPLVARNSTDTQYF. CDR3 in DNA: TGCGCCAGCAGCCCCCTCGTTGCGCGAAATAGCACAGATACGCAGTATTTT.

This clonotype was seen only a few times. The chain is built from TRBV12-5 and TRBJ2-3, with 7 bases matching TRBD2. The CDR3 consists of 16 residues. The trim removed 1 base at V and 5 bases at J, leaving 9 bases unmatched. Looked up from germline, CDR1 is LGHNT and CDR2 is FRNRAP. CDR3 sequence: CASGLGTSGIGDTQYF. The CDR3 DNA is TGTGCTAGTGGTTTGGGAACAAGCGGGATAGGAGATACGCAGTATTTT. Supplemented by reference TRBV12-5 and TRBJ2-3, the full variable domain reads DARVTQTPRHKVTEMGQEVTMRCQPILGHNTVFWYRQTMMQGLELLAYFRNRAPLDDSGMPKDRFSAEMPDATLATLKIQPSEPRDSAVYFCASGLGTSGIGDTQYFGPGTRLTVL.

In its sample, this clonotype was seen many times. V is TRBV7-9 and J is TRBJ2-3; 7 nucleotides agree with TRBD1. CDR3 length: 14 amino acids. The ends lost 3 bases at V and 4 bases at J; junction bases unmatched: 4. Germline CDR1 and CDR2: SEHNR and FQNEAQ (reference sequence). CDR3 residues: CASSFDQGADTQYF. In DNA, the CDR3 is TGTGCCAGCAGCTTTGACCAGGGGGCAGATACGCAGTATTTT.

The V call is TRBV12-3 or TRBV12-4, the J call TRBJ2-1; 9 bases are shared with TRBD1. The V gene end was trimmed by 1 base and the J gene end by 6 bases; junction bases not matched to a gene: 4. CDR3 length: 15 residues. CDR3 loop: CASSLGDRVFNEQFF. The CDR3 nucleotides are TGTGCCAGCAGTTTAGGGGACAGGGTCTTCAATGAGCAGTTCTTC.

This clonotype came up many times. The CDR3 region has the DNA TGCAGTGCCCGACCCGACCCCTACGAGCAGTACTTC. Translated, it gives CSARPDPYEQYF. J is TRBJ2-7 and V is TRBV20-1; D call uncertain. Deletions cut 6 bases from V and 2 bases from J, with 11 bases between. Per the germline V gene, CDR1 is DFQATT and CDR2 is SNEGSKA (reference sequence). The CDR3 is 12 amino acids.

This clonotype was counted between two and nine times. The V gene is TRBV20-1, the J gene TRBJ2-2; TRBD1 matches 8 bases. CDR3 length: 16 residues. The germline V gene has CDR1 DFQATT and CDR2 SNEGSKA (reference sequence). V shed 0 bases and J 5 bases; nucleotides not matched to a gene: 8. The CDR3 nucleotides read TGCAGTGCTAGAGATGCTCAGGGGGCGCGAACCGGGGAGCTGTTTTTT. Protein: CSARDAQGARTGELFF.

The chain carries TRBV4-2 and TRBJ2-3, with 15 bases identical to TRBD2. The CDR3 runs 18 residues. Germline-derived CDR1 and CDR2 are LGHNA and YNFKEQ. The junction had 4 bases not matched to a gene; V was cut back by 1 base and J by 2 bases. The CDR3 region is CASSQGGLAGGLTDTQYF. The CDR3 DNA reads TGTGCCAGCAGCCAAGGAGGACTAGCGGGAGGGCTCACAGATACGCAGTATTTT.

The V and J genes are TRBV5-1 and TRBJ2-1, with 8 bases aligning to TRBD2. The V segment lost 0 bases and the J segment 3 bases; nucleotides outside the gene matches: 5. Germline CDR1 reads SGHRS; CDR2 reads YFSETQ. The CDR3 contains 16 residues. CDR3 DNA: TGCGCCAGCAGCTTGGTTGGGACTAGACTCTACAATGAGCAGTTCTTC. This gives the protein CASSLVGTRLYNEQFF.

The chain links TRBV5-1 to TRBJ2-3; 7 nucleotides align to TRBD2. J lost 4 bases, V lost 4 bases, and 9 bases had no gene match. The CDR3 consists of 15 residues. Germline assignment: CDR1 SGHRS and CDR2 YFSETQ. The CDR3 coding sequence is TGCGCCAGCAGCGCCCCCCGGGACTACTCAGATACGCAGTATTTT. This sequence encodes CASSAPRDYSDTQYF.